Presented here are 12 T cell receptor beta chains from one specimen sequenced in a study of T cells after yellow fever vaccination. TCRdb independently ran MiXCR on the 5' RACE reads; one entry per CDR3 protein. Of a few hundred thousand distinct CDR3 sequences listed, roughly 21% were seen once; the top ten hold roughly an eighth. The specimen comprised PBMCs, sampled 15 days after the yellow fever booster vaccination. All receptors come from a man younger than 40 who received the YFV17D yellow fever vaccine.

This clonotype came up a few times. The chain carries TRBV4-3 and TRBJ2-7; tentative D call: TRBD1 (5 bases). V was cut by 3 bases and J by 6 bases, with 15 bases left in between. The CDR3 is made up of 14 amino acids. Germline V lookup: CDR1 LGHNA, CDR2 YSLEER. The CDR3 DNA sequence: TGCGCCAGCAGCCATACTACAGGTTCGGGCGAGCAGTACTTC. It codes for CASSHTTGSGEQYF.

The rearrangement uses TRBV7-2 and TRBJ2-2, with a possible D match to TRBD2 (5 bases). The CDR3 runs to 16 residues. Germline V gives CDR1 SGHTA, CDR2 FQGNSA. The ends were cut back, 1 base at V and 1 base at J, with 10 bases in the middle. This CDR3 reads CASSLGGIGNTGELFF. CDR3 nucleotide sequence: TGTGCCAGCAGCTTAGGAGGGATTGGGAACACCGGGGAGCTGTTTTTT.

The chain couples TRBV4-3 to TRBJ2-1, with D unclear. This CDR3 has 13 residues. Trimming cost V 0 bases and J 7 bases, with 7 bases left between them. Germline CDR1 reads LGHNA; CDR2 reads YSLEER. CDR3: CASSQEPWNEQFF. The CDR3 region has the DNA TGCGCCAGCAGCCAAGAACCGTGGAATGAGCAGTTCTTC.

The J gene is TRBJ2-2, the V gene TRBV6-1; 8 bases are a match to TRBD2. Trimming removed 5 bases from V and 3 bases from J; junction bases left unmatched: 11. Per the germline V gene, CDR1 is MNHNS and CDR2 is SASEGT. The CDR3 sequence is 17 residues long. The CDR3 here is CASSPSEREPHTGELFF. Written as DNA, the CDR3 is TGTGCCAGCAGTCCTTCCGAGCGGGAGCCACACACCGGGGAGCTGTTTTTT.

J is TRBJ2-7 and V is TRBV27, with D uncertain. The CDR3 loop spans 15 amino acids. Looked up from germline, CDR1 is MNHEY and CDR2 is SMNVEV (reference sequence). Trimming left V 4 bases short and J 1 base short, with 14 bases between. CDR3 in amino acids: CASSSTGFSSYEQYF. DNA for the CDR3: TGTGCCAGCAGTTCTACCGGGTTTTCTTCCTACGAGCAGTACTTC.

The V and J genes are TRBV3-1 and TRBJ2-1, with no clear D. The CDR3 totals 13 residues. The V gene lost 0 bases and the J gene lost 9 bases, with 9 bases spanning the gap. Germline CDR1 and CDR2: LGHDT and YNNKEL (reference sequence). The CDR3 protein is CASSQDLLGEQFF. For the CDR3, the DNA is TGTGCCAGCAGCCAAGATTTGCTAGGTGAGCAGTTCTTC.

This clonotype showed up just a few times. CDR3 DNA: TGTGCCAGCAGCTTTCCTACCGGGCGTGAGTACTTC. Its protein product is CASSFPTGREYF. The V call is TRBV7-9, the J call TRBJ2-7; D unclear. V dropped 3 bases and J dropped 11 bases, with 14 bases sitting between them. The CDR3 is 12 amino acids. Germline V gives CDR1 SEHNR, CDR2 FQNEAQ (reference sequence).

This clonotype was counted a single time. The V and J genes are TRBV19 and TRBJ2-1, with TRBD2 identical over 8 bases. The CDR3 runs 15 residues. CDR1 is LNHDA, CDR2 SQIVND, per germline (reference sequence). V lost 3 bases to trimming and J lost 3 bases; unmatched junction nucleotides: 4. The CDR3 DNA follows: TGTGCCAGTAGTATTAGCGGGACCTACTACAATGAGCAGTTCTTC. The encoded protein is CASSISGTYYNEQFF.

The chain has TRBV11-2 and TRBJ2-5, with 8 positions matching TRBD2. Per germline, CDR1 SGHAT and CDR2 FQNNGV. The V gene end was trimmed by 2 bases and the J gene end by 5 bases; junction bases not matched to a gene: 19. The CDR3 is 19 amino acids. For the CDR3, the DNA is TGTGCCAGCAGCTTATACCCCCCCTCGAGCGGGGGCCCGGGGGAGACCCAGTACTTC. Its translation is CASSLYPPSSGGPGETQYF.

This clonotype has just a few counts. This chain links TRBV12-3 or TRBV12-4 with TRBJ2-1, with 7 bases identical to TRBD1. The CDR3 spans 12 residues. Trimming removed 8 bases from V and 12 bases from J; junction bases left unmatched: 10. CDR3 residues: CASSSLQGTQFF. CDR3 bases: TGTGCCAGCTCCTCCTTACAGGGGACGCAGTTCTTC.

The V call is TRBV3-1, the J call TRBJ2-7, with D possibly being TRBD1 or TRBD2 (5 bases each). The CDR3 extends over 15 amino acids. Per germline, CDR1 LGHDT and CDR2 YNNKEL (reference sequence). Trimming shortened V by 3 bases and J by 7 bases, and 19 bases separated the two germline ends. The DNA of the CDR3 is TGTGCCAGCAGCCAGGCAGGGACCCTACTCTCGGAGCAGTACTTC. Translating gives CASSQAGTLLSEQYF.

This clonotype was counted a few times. J is TRBJ2-1 and V is TRBV12-3 or TRBV12-4, with TRBD1 matching over 8 bases. The J segment lost 7 bases and the V segment lost 7 bases, leaving 9 bases of the junction unmatched. The CDR3 contains 14 residues. The DNA for the CDR3 is TGTGCCAGCACCTACGGGGACAGGTTGAATGAGCAGTTCTTC. It is translated as CASTYGDRLNEQFF.